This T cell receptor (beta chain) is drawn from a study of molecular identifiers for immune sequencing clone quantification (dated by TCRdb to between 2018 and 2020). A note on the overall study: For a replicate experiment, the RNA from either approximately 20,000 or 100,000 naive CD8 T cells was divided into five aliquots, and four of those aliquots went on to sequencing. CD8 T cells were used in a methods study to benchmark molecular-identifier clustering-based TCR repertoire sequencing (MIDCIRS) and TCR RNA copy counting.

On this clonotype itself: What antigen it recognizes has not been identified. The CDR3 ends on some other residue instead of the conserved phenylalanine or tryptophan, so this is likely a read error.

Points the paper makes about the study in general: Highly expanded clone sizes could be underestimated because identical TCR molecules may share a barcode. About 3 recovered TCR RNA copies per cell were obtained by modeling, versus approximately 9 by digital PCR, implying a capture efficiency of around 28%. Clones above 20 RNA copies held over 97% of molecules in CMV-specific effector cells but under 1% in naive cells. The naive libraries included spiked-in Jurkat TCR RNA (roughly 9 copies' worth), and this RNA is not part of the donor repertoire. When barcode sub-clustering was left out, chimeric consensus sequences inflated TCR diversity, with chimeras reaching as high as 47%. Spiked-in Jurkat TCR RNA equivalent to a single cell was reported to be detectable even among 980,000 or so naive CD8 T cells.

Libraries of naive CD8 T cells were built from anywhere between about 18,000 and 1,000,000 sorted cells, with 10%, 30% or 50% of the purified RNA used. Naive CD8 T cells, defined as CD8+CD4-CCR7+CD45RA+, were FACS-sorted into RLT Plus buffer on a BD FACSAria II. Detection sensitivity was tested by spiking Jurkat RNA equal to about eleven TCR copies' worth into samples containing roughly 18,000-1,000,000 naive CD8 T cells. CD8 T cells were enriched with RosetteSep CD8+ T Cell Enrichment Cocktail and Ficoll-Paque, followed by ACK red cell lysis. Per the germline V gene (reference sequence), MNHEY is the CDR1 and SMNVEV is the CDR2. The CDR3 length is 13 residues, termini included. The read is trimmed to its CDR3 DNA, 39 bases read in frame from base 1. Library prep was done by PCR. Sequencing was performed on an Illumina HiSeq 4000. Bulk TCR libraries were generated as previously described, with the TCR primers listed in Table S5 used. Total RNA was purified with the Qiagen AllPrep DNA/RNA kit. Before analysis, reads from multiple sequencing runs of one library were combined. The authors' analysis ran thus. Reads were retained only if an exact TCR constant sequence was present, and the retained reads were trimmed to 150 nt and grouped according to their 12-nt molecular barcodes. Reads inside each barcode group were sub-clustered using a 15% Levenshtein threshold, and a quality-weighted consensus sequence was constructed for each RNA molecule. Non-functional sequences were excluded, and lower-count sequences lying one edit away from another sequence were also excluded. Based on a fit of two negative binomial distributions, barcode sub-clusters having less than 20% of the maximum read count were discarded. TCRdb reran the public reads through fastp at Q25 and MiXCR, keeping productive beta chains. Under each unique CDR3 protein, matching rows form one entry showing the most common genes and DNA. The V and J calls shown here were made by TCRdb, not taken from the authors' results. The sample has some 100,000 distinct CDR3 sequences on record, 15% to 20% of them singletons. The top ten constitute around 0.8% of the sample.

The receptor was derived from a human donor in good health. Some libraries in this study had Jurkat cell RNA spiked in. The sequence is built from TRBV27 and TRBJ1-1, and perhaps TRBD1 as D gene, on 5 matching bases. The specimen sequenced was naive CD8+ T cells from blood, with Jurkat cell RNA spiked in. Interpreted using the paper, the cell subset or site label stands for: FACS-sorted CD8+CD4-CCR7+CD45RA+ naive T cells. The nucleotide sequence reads TGTGCCGGCAGTATGGGGACTTTCACTGAAGCTTTCCTT. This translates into CAGSMGTFTEAFL.